The sample holds a few counts of the clone carrying this T cell receptor (beta chain). Its antigen is unidentified. Generated by immunoSEQ multiplex PCR, the TCRdb table keeps only in-frame clones and is missing some. The sample has around 300,000 clones, roughly 90% seen once. The data stem from a study of Ad26.COV2.S vaccination and SARS-CoV-2 variants. Looking at the study overall: In the COV1001 trial, the donor was in the Ad26.COV2.S arm. Into the muscle, Ad26.COV2.S was dosed once or twice, 56 days apart.

Overall study findings and caveats: Recipients of vaccine and of placebo showed similar breadth of their non-spike TCR repertoires.

From germline, CDR1 is GTSNPN and CDR2 SVGIG (reference sequence). This CDR3 has 11 residues. V lost 1 base to trimming and J lost 7 bases, with 4 bases between them. As to treatment: about 20 received Ad26.COV2.S at low or high dose, single or two shots; 5 received placebo; per-sample allocation not given. Each sample was drawn 63 days after the first injection (of vaccine or placebo). In the vaccine, an Ad26 vector expressed the SARS-CoV-2 spike of the Wuhan strain. This TCR came from a person between 18 and 59 years old who received the Ad26.COV2.S COVID-19 vaccine or a placebo. The specimen was peripheral blood, collected in a trial of Ad26.COV2.S vaccine versus placebo. V is TRBV30 and J is TRBJ2-2; D is unresolved. Here the CDR3 reads CAWSEGGELFF. The CDR3 DNA follows: TGTGCCTGGAGTGAGGGCGGGGAGCTGTTTTTT. Full variable domain (missing parts from reference TRBV30 and TRBJ2-2): SQTIHQWPATLVQPVGSPLSLECTVEGTSNPNLYWYRQAAGRGLQLLFYSVGIGQISSEVPQNLSASRPQDRQFILSSKKLLLSDSGFYLCAWSEGGELFFGEGSRLTVL.